The entry that follows covers one T cell receptor beta chain sequence. V lost 4 bases and J 2 bases, leaving 18 bases between the germline ends. Germline V gene data show CDR1 as KGHSH and CDR2 as LQKENI. The CDR3 covers 16 residues. The source of the sample is a study of blood T cell repertoires in COVID-19. As for the study in general: Whether acute or convalescent, the COVID-19 samples came from the United States, Italy and Spain. Sample material is recorded as cDNA or gDNA derived from T cells, B-cell-depleted T cells, or PBMCs.

In the source study's methods: By means of reference gene primer amplification, nucleated cell counts were estimated. Sequenced by immunoSEQ multiplex PCR; TCRdb stores in-frame clones only, minus some. Clone size and V and J calls were adopted from that table, with D and trimming inferred from the DNA. The table lists around 70,000 clones, 80% of them singletons. The V gene is TRBV18, the J gene TRBJ2-7; maybe TRBD2 (6 bases). This receptor was taken from a man in his 70s who had recovered from COVID-19. Input material: peripheral blood. CDR3 nucleotides: TGTGCCAGCTCACAGCCTGGCGGGACTGGAACCTACGAGCAGTACTTC. Its protein is CASSQPGGTGTYEQYF. The full variable domain, with the rest looked up from reference TRBV18 and TRBJ2-7, is NAGVMQNPRHLVRRRGQEARLRCSPMKGHSHVYWYRQLPEEGLKFMVYLQKENIIDESGMPKERFSAEFPKEGPSILRIQQVVRGDSAAYFCASSQPGGTGTYEQYFGPGTRLTVT.